This is a list of T cell receptor beta chains from one sample in a study of blood T cell repertoires in COVID-19. The table came from immunoSEQ multiplex PCR; TCRdb's copy has only in-frame clones and leaves some out. Of roughly 240,000 clones in the sample, about 82% were seen once. The source material was peripheral blood. All receptors come from a woman over 75 with COVID-19, enrolled during active disease. Each CDR3 is given with its conserved first and last residue. D genes are given only for firm matches. Clone size appears in some rows only: once, few, many, or a class for an expanded clone.

size	V	D	J	DNA	CDR3
NA	TRBV6-6	NA	TRBJ1-5	TGTGCCAGCAAAGCGAGTAGCAATCAGCCCCAGCATTTT	CASKASSNQPQHF
once	TRBV6-5	TRBD2	TRBJ2-5	TGTGCCAGCAATGGACTAGCGGGTGCAGAGACCCAGTACTTC	CASNGLAGAETQYF
few	TRBV15	NA	TRBJ1-2	TGTGCCACCAGCGGGGGCATAGGGAATGGCTACACCTTC	CATSGGIGNGYTF
NA	TRBV6-1	TRBD1	TRBJ2-7	TGTGCCAGCAGTGAACGAAAGACAGGGGGCAGTTACGAGCAGTACTTC	CASSERKTGGSYEQYF
NA	TRBV7-2	TRBD1	TRBJ1-2	TGTGCCAGCAGCCGCTCGGACAGGGGTCGGGGCTATGGCTACACCTTC	CASSRSDRGRGYGYTF
once	TRBV28	TRBD1	TRBJ1-3	TGTGCCACCAACAGGGGCGGCGCTGGAAACACCATATATTTT	CATNRGGAGNTIYF
NA	TRBV19	TRBD1	TRBJ2-6	TGTGCCAGTAGTATACCGGCACAGGGGGCTGGGGCCAACGTCCTGACTTTC	CASSIPAQGAGANVLTF
NA	TRBV7-9	TRBD1	TRBJ1-1	TGTGCCAGCAGCAAAGCGGCAGGGGGCGGGTTTAACACTGAAGCTTTCTTT	CASSKAAGGGFNTEAFF
NA	TRBV5-1	NA	TRBJ1-4	TGCGCCAGCAGCTTTTCAGGGAATAATGAAAAACTGTTTTTT	CASSFSGNNEKLFF
NA	TRBV5-4	NA	TRBJ1-1	TGTGCCAGCAGCCCCTCAGGGGCTGAAGCTTTCTTT	CASSPSGAEAFF
NA	TRBV5-1	NA	TRBJ1-3	TGCGCCAGCAGCTTGGGAGGGACTGGAAACACCATATATTTT	CASSLGGTGNTIYF
NA	TRBV27	NA	TRBJ1-6	TGTGCCAGCAGTTTCCGGGACACGAGTAATTCACCCCTCCACTTT	CASSFRDTSNSPLHF
NA	TRBV19	NA	TRBJ2-3	TGTGCCAGTAAGTCAGGGGAGAGTTTCCATGGTACGCAGTATTTT	CASKSGESFHGTQYF
NA	TRBV2	TRBD1	TRBJ2-5	TGTGCCAGCAGTGGACAGGGCCAAGAGACCCAGTACTTC	CASSGQGQETQYF
NA	TRBV10-1	NA	TRBJ2-3	TGCGCCAGCAGTGAATCAGGGTCTGGAGATACGCAGTATTTT	CASSESGSGDTQYF
NA	TRBV6-5	NA	TRBJ1-6	TGTGCCAGCCTAGCGGCAGGGCTCTCTTCACCCCTCCACTTT	CASLAAGLSSPLHF
NA	TRBV2	NA	TRBJ2-7	TGTGCCAGCAAGGGCGAGGGCAGCACGGGAGAGCAGTACTTC	CASKGEGSTGEQYF
NA	TRBV7-8	TRBD1	TRBJ2-1	TGTGCCAGCAGCCCTGAATGGGACAGATCCTACAATGAGCAGTTCTTC	CASSPEWDRSYNEQFF
once	TRBV3-1/TRBV3-2	NA	TRBJ1-1	TGTGCCAGCAGCCAAGACGGGGGGGCGAACACTGAAGCTTTCTTT	CASSQDGGANTEAFF
NA	TRBV20-1	TRBD1	TRBJ1-4	TGCAGTGCTAGTAACCCCCGACAGGGGGCCGAAAAACTGTTTTTT	CSASNPRQGAEKLFF
NA	TRBV10-3	NA	TRBJ1-1	TGTGCCATCAGTGGAACAGGTCTTTCTGAAGCTTTCTTT	CAISGTGLSEAFF
NA	TRBV28	NA	TRBJ1-5	TGTGCCAGCAGAAATTCTAGGTCGGGGGGGGCTCAGCCCCAGCATTTT	CASRNSRSGGAQPQHF
few	TRBV18	TRBD1	TRBJ1-2	TGTGCCAGCTCACCCCCGGGACAGGGATATGGCTACACCTTC	CASSPPGQGYGYTF
NA	TRBV4-3	NA	TRBJ2-3	TGCGCCAGCAGCCAAGATAGCAACCCCCCAGGGGCGAACGCAGATACGCAGTATTTT	CASSQDSNPPGANADTQYF
NA	TRBV5-1	NA	TRBJ1-1	TGCGCCAGCAGCTCGACGGGGGGCGGTGGTGAAGCTTTCTTT	CASSSTGGGGEAFF
NA	TRBV3-1/TRBV3-2	NA	TRBJ2-3	TGTGCCAGCAGCCAAGGTTTACGGGGGGCCGGGGATACGCAGTATTTT	CASSQGLRGAGDTQYF
NA	TRBV6-5	NA	TRBJ1-2	TGTGCCAGCATTCGCTCACAGGGAGACTATGGCTACACCTTC	CASIRSQGDYGYTF
NA	TRBV11-2	TRBD1	TRBJ1-2	TGTGCCAGCGGGGAAACTACAGGGGCCTATGGCTACACCTTC	CASGETTGAYGYTF
NA	TRBV10-1	NA	TRBJ2-4	TGCGCCAGCAGTGAGTCGTCCGGGATTGCCAAAAACATTCAGTACTTC	CASSESSGIAKNIQYF
few	TRBV19	NA	TRBJ1-3	TGTGCCAGCAACCCGGACAATGCGGGAAACACCATATATTTT	CASNPDNAGNTIYF
NA	TRBV9	NA	TRBJ1-4	TGTGCCAGCAGCGGGCTCAGAGGAGATCCAACTAATGAAAAACTGTTTTTT	CASSGLRGDPTNEKLFF
NA	TRBV18	NA	TRBJ1-4	TGTGCCAGCTCATCGGACGGACATGCAACTAATGAAAAACTGTTTTTT	CASSSDGHATNEKLFF
few	TRBV5-1	NA	TRBJ1-1	TGCGCCAGCAGTTACGGTATGAACACTGAAGCTTTCTTT	CASSYGMNTEAFF
NA	TRBV6-6	TRBD2	TRBJ2-5	TGTGCCAGCAGGGAGCGGGGGTTTCAAGAGACCCAGTACTTC	CASRERGFQETQYF
NA	TRBV6-6	NA	TRBJ1-4	TGTGCCAGCAGTTACTCTAGAACTAATGAAAAACTGTTTTTT	CASSYSRTNEKLFF
NA	TRBV10-1	NA	TRBJ2-3	TGCGCCAGCAGTCTACTACTTGCCCCCGGAGGAGGCACAGATACGCAGTATTTT	CASSLLLAPGGGTDTQYF
few	TRBV5-8	TRBD2	TRBJ2-1	TGTGCCAGCAGCTTGACTAGCGGGGCGACTTGGGATGAGCAGTTCTTC	CASSLTSGATWDEQFF
once	TRBV6-5	NA	TRBJ2-7	TGTGCCAGCAGGGGGGGACGCCCAACCTACGAGCAGTACTTC	CASRGGRPTYEQYF
NA	TRBV11-2	TRBD2	TRBJ2-5	TGTGCCAGCAGCTTAGATGGGACTAGCCCGGAGACCCAGTACTTC	CASSLDGTSPETQYF
NA	TRBV2	TRBD1	TRBJ2-2	TGTGCCACCACCGACCGGGACAGGGTAGGAACCGGGGAGCTGTTTTTT	CATTDRDRVGTGELFF
NA	TRBV20-1	NA	TRBJ1-6	TGCAGTGCTAGTACTCCCGGGTCACCCCTCCACTTT	CSASTPGSPLHF
NA	TRBV7-2	NA	TRBJ1-4	TGTGCCAGCAGCTTGGGGGGGGTTGAAAAACTGTTTTTT	CASSLGGVEKLFF
NA	TRBV7-8	TRBD2	TRBJ2-7	TGTGCCAGCAGCTTAGAGCGGGGGGCCAACTACGAGCAGTACTTC	CASSLERGANYEQYF
NA	TRBV18	TRBD1	TRBJ2-2	TGTGCCAGCTCACCTGTGTCGACAGGGGGAACCGGGGAGCTGTTTTTT	CASSPVSTGGTGELFF
NA	TRBV6-2/TRBV6-3	NA	TRBJ1-2	TGTGCCAGCAGTAATGGGTTGGGACTTGGCTACACCTTC	CASSNGLGLGYTF
NA	TRBV19	TRBD1	TRBJ1-6	TGTGCCAGTAGTACAGGACAGGGATATTCACCCCTCCACTTT	CASSTGQGYSPLHF
NA	TRBV10-3	TRBD1	TRBJ1-1	TGTGCCATCAGTGGAACAGGGGACATCACTGAAGCTTTCTTT	CAISGTGDITEAFF
NA	TRBV18	NA	TRBJ2-7	TGTGCCAGCTCACCACCTACGGGGGAAGGATCCTACGAGCAGTACTTC	CASSPPTGEGSYEQYF
NA	TRBV10-1	NA	TRBJ2-1	TGCGCCAGCAGTGAGTCTGAAGGCAGAGGCCCCCCCAATGAGCAGTTCTTC	CASSESEGRGPPNEQFF
NA	TRBV10-3	NA	TRBJ2-5	TGTGCCATCAGTGAGGTGACTCAAGAGACCCAGTACTTC	CAISEVTQETQYF
NA	TRBV2	NA	TRBJ1-2	TGTGCCAGCAGCTTTTACCGGGACTCAGAGGGCTACACCTTC	CASSFYRDSEGYTF
NA	TRBV19	TRBD1	TRBJ1-5	TGTGCCAGTAGCGATACAGGGGGCCCAGTCAATCAGCCCCAGCATTTT	CASSDTGGPVNQPQHF
NA	TRBV15	NA	TRBJ1-3	TGTGCCACCAGCAGAGAACGAACTACCGGCAACACCATATATTTT	CATSRERTTGNTIYF